This T cell receptor beta chain was documented in a study of T cell repertoires in cytomegalovirus infection. On the study more broadly: Used in the study were CMV epitopes, some recently identified and HLA-C-restricted, others well-studied and HLA-B-restricted. Carrying CMV and the relevant HLA type showed in public TCR beta signatures.

TCRdb ran MiXCR on the reads and lists one entry per CDR3 protein. The table records about 52,000 distinct CDR3 sequences, roughly a fifth of them present only once. Whole-study findings and limits: The response measured ex vivo was dominated by TCR beta clonotypes (HLA-C-restricted and CMV-specific). Of the TCR beta families, the public ones yielded a cumulative frequency that identified carriers of CMV plus the relevant HLA.

In regard to this clonotype: Its specificity is not known.

The germline V gene has CDR1 LNHDA and CDR2 SQIVND (reference sequence). The CDR3 runs to 14 residues. V gave up 7 bases and J gave up 4 bases, with 16 bases separating them. The chain carries TRBV19 and TRBJ1-1, with a weak D call TRBD1 (6 bases). Here the sequenced sample was CD8+ T cells from cultured PBMCs, taken from culture after CMV antigen stimulation. This receptor was obtained from a human donor in good health (CMV status not recorded). Some clones in this sample may be carry-over from other donors' samples. The CDR3 DNA reads TGTGCCAGTATTACCAGGGGTGAGGGCACTGAAGCTTTCTTT. Protein product: CASITRGEGTEAFF.